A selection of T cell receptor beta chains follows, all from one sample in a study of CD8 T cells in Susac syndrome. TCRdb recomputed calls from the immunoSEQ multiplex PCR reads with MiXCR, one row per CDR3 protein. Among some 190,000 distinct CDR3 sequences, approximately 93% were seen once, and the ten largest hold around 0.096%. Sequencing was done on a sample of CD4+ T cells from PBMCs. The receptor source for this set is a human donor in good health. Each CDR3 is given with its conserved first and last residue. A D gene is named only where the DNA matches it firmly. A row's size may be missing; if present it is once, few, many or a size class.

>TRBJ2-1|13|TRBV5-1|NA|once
CASSADGYNEQFF
TGCGCCAGCAGCGCGGACGGTTACAATGAGCAGTTCTTC
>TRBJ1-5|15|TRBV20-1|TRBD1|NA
CSAAGTGNSNQPQHF
TGCAGTGCAGCCGGGACAGGGAATAGCAATCAGCCCCAGCATTTT
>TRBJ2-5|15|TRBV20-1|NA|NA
CSAPPAGAYQETQYF
TGCAGTGCCCCCCCCGCAGGGGCTTACCAAGAGACCCAGTACTTC
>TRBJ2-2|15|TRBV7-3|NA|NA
CASSPSGVRTGELFF
TGTGCCAGCAGCCCATCAGGGGTTAGGACCGGGGAGCTGTTTTTT
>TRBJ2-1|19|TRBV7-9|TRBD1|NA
CASSLLRDSTPSSYNEQFF
TGTGCCAGCAGCTTACTTCGGGACAGCACTCCTAGCTCCTACAATGAGCAGTTCTTC
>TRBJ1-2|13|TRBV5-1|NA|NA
CASSLGGVDGYTF
TGCGCCAGCAGCTTGGGAGGGGTCGATGGCTACACCTTC
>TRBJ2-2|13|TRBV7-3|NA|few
CASSLRATGELFF
TGTGCCAGCAGCTTGAGGGCCACCGGGGAGCTGTTTTTT
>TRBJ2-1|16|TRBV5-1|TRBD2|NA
CASSLDGGAFYNEQFF
TGCGCCAGCAGCTTGGACGGGGGGGCCTTCTACAATGAGCAGTTCTTC
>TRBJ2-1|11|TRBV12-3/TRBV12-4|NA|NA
CASSPTGRRFF
TGTGCCAGCAGTCCGACTGGAAGACGGTTCTTC
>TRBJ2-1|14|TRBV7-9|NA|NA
CASSLAGANNEQFF
TGTGCCAGCAGCTTAGCTGGGGCTAACAATGAGCAGTTCTTC
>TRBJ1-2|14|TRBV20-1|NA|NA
CSARDPGQGYGYTF
TGCAGTGCTAGAGATCCAGGGCAGGGCTATGGCTACACCTTC
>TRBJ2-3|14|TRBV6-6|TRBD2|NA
CASSSLAGSDTQYF
TGTGCCAGCAGTTCCCTAGCGGGGTCAGATACGCAGTATTTT
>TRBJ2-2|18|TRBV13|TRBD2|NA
CASSPRISGGANTGELFF
TGTGCCAGCAGCCCTCGGATTAGCGGGGGCGCGAACACCGGGGAGCTGTTTTTT
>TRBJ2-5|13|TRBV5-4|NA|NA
CASSPRFGETQYF
TGTGCCAGCAGCCCTCGATTTGGAGAGACCCAGTACTTC
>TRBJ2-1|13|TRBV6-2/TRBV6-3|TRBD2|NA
CASSSLAGGEQFF
TGTGCCAGCAGTTCCCTAGCGGGGGGGGAGCAGTTCTTC
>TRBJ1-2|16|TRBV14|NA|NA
CASSQGGRLTNYGYTF
TGTGCCAGCAGCCAAGGGGGCAGGTTGACTAACTATGGCTACACCTTC
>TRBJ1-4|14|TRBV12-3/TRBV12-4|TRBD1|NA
CASSFRQGGEKLFF
TGTGCCAGCAGTTTCCGACAGGGGGGTGAAAAACTGTTTTTT
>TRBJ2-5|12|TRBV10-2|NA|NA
CASSEGQETQYF
TGCGCCAGCAGTGAGGGGCAAGAGACCCAGTACTTC
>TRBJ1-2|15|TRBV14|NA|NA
CASSQDYRTPKGYTF
TGTGCCAGCAGCCAAGATTATCGGACACCGAAGGGCTACACCTTC
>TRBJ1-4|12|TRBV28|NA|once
CASSNPEKKLFF
TGTGCCAGCAGTAATCCAGAAAAAAAACTGTTTTTT
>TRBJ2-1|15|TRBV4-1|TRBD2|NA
CASSQRTSGYNEQFF
TGCGCCAGCAGCCAGAGGACTAGCGGCTACAATGAGCAGTTCTTC
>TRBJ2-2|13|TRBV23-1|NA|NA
CASRDQSTGELFF
TGCGCCAGCAGGGACCAGAGCACCGGGGAGCTGTTTTTT
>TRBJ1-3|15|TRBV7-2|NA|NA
CASSLIGFPENTIYF
TGTGCCAGCAGCTTAATTGGCTTCCCGGAGAACACCATATATTTT
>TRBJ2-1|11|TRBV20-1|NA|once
CSATVSNEQFF
TGCAGTGCTACCGTTAGTAATGAGCAGTTCTTC
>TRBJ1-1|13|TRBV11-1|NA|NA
CASSSQPLAEAFF
TGTGCCAGCAGCTCACAGCCGCTCGCTGAAGCTTTCTTT
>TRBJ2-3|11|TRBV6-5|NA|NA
CATTSGSRRYF
TGTGCCACCACGTCTGGGTCGCGAAGATATTTT
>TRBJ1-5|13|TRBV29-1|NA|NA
CSVGPGRNQPQHF
TGCAGCGTAGGGCCGGGGAGAAATCAGCCCCAGCATTTT
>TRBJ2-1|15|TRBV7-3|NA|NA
CASSLEGTSYNEQFF
TGTGCCAGCAGCCTGGAAGGGACGTCCTACAATGAGCAGTTCTTC
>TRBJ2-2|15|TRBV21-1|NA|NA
CASSGAGVNTGELFF
TGTGCCAGCAGCGGGGCAGGAGTGAACACCGGGGAGCTGTTTTTT
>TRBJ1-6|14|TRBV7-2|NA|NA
CASSLVVSNSPLHF
TGTGCCAGCAGCTTGGTGGTCTCTAATTCACCCCTCCACTTT
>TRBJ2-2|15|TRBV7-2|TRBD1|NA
CASRATTGGNGELFF
TGTGCCAGCCGCGCAACTACAGGGGGTAACGGGGAGCTGTTTTTT
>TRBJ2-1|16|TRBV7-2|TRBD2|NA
CASSLGLAGGRNEQFF
TGTGCCAGCAGCTTAGGACTAGCGGGGGGGCGGAATGAGCAGTTCTTC
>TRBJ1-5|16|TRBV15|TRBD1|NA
CATSREWGQGESAQHF
TGTGCCACCAGCAGAGAATGGGGCCAGGGGGAATCAGCCCAGCATTTT
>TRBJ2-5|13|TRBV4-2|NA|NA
CASSQGSKETQYF
TGTGCCAGCAGCCAAGGAAGTAAAGAGACCCAGTACTTC
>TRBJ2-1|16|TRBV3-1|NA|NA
CASSQAAGSSYNEQFF
TGTGCCAGCAGCCAAGCAGCAGGAAGCTCCTACAATGAGCAGTTCTTC
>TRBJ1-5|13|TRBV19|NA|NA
CASSARNSQPQHF
TGTGCCAGTAGTGCCAGAAACAGTCAGCCCCAGCATTTT
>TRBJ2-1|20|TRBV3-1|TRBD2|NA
CASSQGSSGLAGGCYNEQFF
TGTGCCAGCAGCCAAGGCAGCAGCGGACTAGCGGGGGGGTGTTACAATGAGCAGTTCTTC
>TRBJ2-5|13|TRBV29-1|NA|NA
CSVEGRLDGTQYF
TGCAGCGTTGAAGGGCGGCTCGACGGGACCCAGTACTTC
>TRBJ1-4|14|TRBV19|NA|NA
CASSMYGLNEKLFF
TGTGCCAGTAGTATGTACGGACTTAATGAAAAACTGTTTTTT
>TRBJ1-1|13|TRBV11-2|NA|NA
CASSLVGDTEAFF
TGTGCCAGCAGCTTAGTTGGAGACACTGAAGCTTTCTTT
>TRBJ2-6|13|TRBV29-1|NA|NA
CSASGDGANVLTF
TGCAGCGCGTCAGGGGACGGGGCCAACGTCCTGACTTTC
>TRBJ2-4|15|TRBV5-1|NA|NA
CASSRLGVGENIQYF
TGCGCCAGCAGCCGCCTGGGGGTGGGAGAAAACATTCAGTACTTC
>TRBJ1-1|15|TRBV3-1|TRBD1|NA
CASSHSDRGGTEAFF
TGTGCCAGCAGCCATTCTGACAGGGGAGGGACTGAAGCTTTCTTT
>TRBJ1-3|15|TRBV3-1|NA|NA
CASSPDLFSGNTIYF
TGTGCCAGCAGCCCTGACCTTTTCTCTGGAAACACCATATATTTT
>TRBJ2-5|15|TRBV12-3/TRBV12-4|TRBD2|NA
CASILQGGGPETQYF
TGTGCCAGCATCCTACAGGGCGGGGGGCCGGAGACCCAGTACTTC
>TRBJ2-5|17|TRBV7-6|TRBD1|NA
CASSLVGTGGLGETQYF
TGTGCCAGCAGCTTAGTCGGGACAGGGGGGCTTGGGGAGACCCAGTACTTC
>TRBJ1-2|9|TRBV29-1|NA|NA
CSVDGGYTF
TGCAGCGTTGACGGTGGCTACACCTTC
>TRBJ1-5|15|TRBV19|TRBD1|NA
CASSPGQGAGQPQHF
TGTGCCAGTAGTCCGGGACAGGGGGCCGGACAGCCCCAGCATTTT
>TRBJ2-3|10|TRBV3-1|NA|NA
CASGKDTQYF
TGTGCCAGCGGGAAAGATACGCAGTATTTT
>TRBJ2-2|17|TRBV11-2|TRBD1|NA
CASSQQKGAESTGELFF
TGTGCCAGCAGCCAGCAGAAGGGGGCGGAAAGCACCGGGGAGCTGTTTTTT
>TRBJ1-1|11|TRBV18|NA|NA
CASSQNTEAFF
TGTGCCAGCTCACAAAACACTGAAGCTTTCTTT
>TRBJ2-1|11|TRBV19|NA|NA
CASSIGSGLFF
TGTGCCAGTAGTATAGGCTCAGGGCTGTTCTTC
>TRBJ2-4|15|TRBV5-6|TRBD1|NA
CASSRTGTAKNIQYF
TGTGCCAGCAGCCGGACAGGGACGGCCAAAAACATTCAGTACTTC